This T cell receptor beta chain was obtained from a study of blood T cell repertoires in COVID-19. V trimming: 5 bases; J trimming: 5 bases; junction bases outside the gene matches: 5. CDR3 length: 14 residues. CDR1 is SGHTA and CDR2 is FQGNSA in the germline V gene. Sequenced by immunoSEQ multiplex PCR; TCRdb stores in-frame clones only, minus some. The data hold 100,000 to 150,000 clones, with 80% to 90% observed a single time. The chain joins TRBV7-2 to TRBJ1-1, with 10 bases that match TRBD1. Specimen: PBMCs or T cells enriched from blood (not recorded which). This sequence originates from a middle-aged man with acute COVID-19. DNA of the CDR3: TGTGCCAGCAGCATTGGACAGGGGGGAACTGAAGCTTTCTTT. Protein sequence: CASSIGQGGTEAFF.